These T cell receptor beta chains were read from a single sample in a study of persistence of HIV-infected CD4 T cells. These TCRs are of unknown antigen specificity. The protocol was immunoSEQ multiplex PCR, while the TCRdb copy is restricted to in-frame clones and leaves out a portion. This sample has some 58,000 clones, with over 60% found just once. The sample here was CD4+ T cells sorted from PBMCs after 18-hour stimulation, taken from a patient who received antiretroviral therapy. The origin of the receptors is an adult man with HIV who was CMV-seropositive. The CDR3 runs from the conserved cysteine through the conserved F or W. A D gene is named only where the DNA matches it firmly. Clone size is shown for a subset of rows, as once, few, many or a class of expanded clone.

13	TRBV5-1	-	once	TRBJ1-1	TGCGCCAGCAGCTTGGAAGCGAACACTGAAGCTTTCTTT	CASSLEANTEAFF
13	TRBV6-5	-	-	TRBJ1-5	TGTGCCAGCAGTTCCCTAGAGAATCAGCCCCAGCATTTT	CASSSLENQPQHF
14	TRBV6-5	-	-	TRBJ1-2	TGTGCCAGCAGTAGGACCGCCAGCAGCTATGGCTACACCTTC	CASSRTASSYGYTF
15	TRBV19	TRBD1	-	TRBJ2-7	TGTGCCAGTAGTCTTTCCATGACAGGGGCAGGCGAGCAGTACTTC	CASSLSMTGAGEQYF
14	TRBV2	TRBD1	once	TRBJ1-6	TGTGCCAGCAGTGGGGGACAGGGGGAATCACCCCTCCACTTT	CASSGGQGESPLHF
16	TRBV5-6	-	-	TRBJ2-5	TGTGCCAGCAGCTTGTATGGGCAGGCTCCTGGGGAGACCCAGTACTTC	CASSLYGQAPGETQYF
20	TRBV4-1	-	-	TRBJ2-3	TGCGCCAGCAGCCAAGGTCCAAAAGGGTCAGGACCACCGAGCACAGATACGCAGTATTTT	CASSQGPKGSGPPSTDTQYF
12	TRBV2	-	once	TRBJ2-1	TGTGCCAGCAGTTACGGGAAAAATGAGCAGTTCTTC	CASSYGKNEQFF
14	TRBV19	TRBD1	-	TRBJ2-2	TGTGCCAGTAATAACAGGGGTGACACCGGGGAGCTGTTTTTT	CASNNRGDTGELFF
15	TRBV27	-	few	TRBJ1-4	TGTGCCAGCAGTTTATCATGGCGGATTAATGAAAAACTGTTTTTT	CASSLSWRINEKLFF
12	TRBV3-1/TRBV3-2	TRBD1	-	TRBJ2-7	TGTGCCAGCACTCAGACAGGGAGCGAGCAGTACTTC	CASTQTGSEQYF
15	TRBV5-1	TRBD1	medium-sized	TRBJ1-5	TGCGCCAGCAGAACCGGGACAGGTAGCAATCAGCCCCAGCATTTT	CASRTGTGSNQPQHF
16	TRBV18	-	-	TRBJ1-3	TGTGCCAGCTCACCTCTCGAACGACAGATAGGAAACACCATATATTTT	CASSPLERQIGNTIYF
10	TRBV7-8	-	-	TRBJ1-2	TGTGCCACCGCGGAGGGTGGCTACACCTTC	CATAEGGYTF
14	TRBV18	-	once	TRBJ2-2	TGTGCCAGCTCACCGTCCGGAGGGGCCGGGGAGCTGTTTTTT	CASSPSGGAGELFF
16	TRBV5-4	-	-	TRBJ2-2	TGTGCCAGCAGCCTCGGCGGGGGCCCGAACACCGGGGAGCTGTTTTTT	CASSLGGGPNTGELFF
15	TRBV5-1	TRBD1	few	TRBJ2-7	TGCGCCAGCAGATCGGGACAGGGGCACTCCTACGAGCAGTACTTC	CASRSGQGHSYEQYF
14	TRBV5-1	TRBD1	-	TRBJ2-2	TGCGCCTCCCGGGGACAGGGTATAGCCGGGGAGCTGTTTTTT	CASRGQGIAGELFF
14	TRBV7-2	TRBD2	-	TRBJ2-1	TGTGCCAGCAGCTTAGGAGCGGGGGCCAATGAGCAGTTCTTC	CASSLGAGANEQFF